This T cell receptor (beta chain) comes out of a study of monozygotic twins with inflammatory bowel disease. TCRdb reprocessed the 5' RACE reads; each CDR3 protein has one entry and no DNA is given. The sample table sets out about 210,000 distinct CDR3 sequences. Note on this clonotype: Its antigen is not identified.

Notes on the study in general: Differing immunosuppressive treatments may have added variability to patient repertoires. Repertoire similarity was not found to differ between concordant and discordant twins, possibly from limited power. There was no way to distinguish the different T cell subtypes. Lower sharing of clonotypes with other individuals was seen in IBD patients than in healthy twins. This was most marked in patients showing signs of disease activity.

Sequenced sample: blood. This receptor was obtained from a human donor with ulcerative colitis or Crohn's disease, or a healthy co-twin of an affected twin (not recorded which).

CDR3 in amino acids: CASSEASPFYEQYF. This chain connects TRBV7-9 to TRBJ2-7. The CDR3 extends over 14 amino acids. Germline V gives CDR1 SEHNR, CDR2 FQNEAQ (reference sequence).